These 21 T cell receptor beta chains were sequenced from one sample in a study of blood T cell repertoires in COVID-19. Method: immunoSEQ multiplex PCR; TCRdb's copy keeps in-frame clones and lacks some. The sample has 200,000 to 250,000 clones, more than 75% seen once. Material for sequencing was peripheral blood. The receptors were sampled from a man aged 50-59 years who had recovered from COVID-19.

This clone came up a few times. The rearrangement links TRBV2 to TRBJ1-5, with a tentative D call TRBD1 (6 bases). CDR1 SNHLY and CDR2 FYNNEI come from the germline V gene. V was clipped by 7 bases and J by 6 bases, with 19 bases between them. CDR3 size: 15 residues. In DNA, the CDR3 is TGTGCCAGCAACGTCGACGGGGGGCCAGGTCAGCCCCAGCATTTT. Protein product: CASNVDGGPGQPQHF.

This chain joins TRBV2 and TRBJ1-5; TRBD1 might be the D (5 bases). The CDR3 totals 13 residues. CDR1 is SNHLY and CDR2 is FYNNEI in the germline V gene. Trimming left V 7 bases short and J 7 bases short, with 14 bases between. The CDR3 loop is CASIGREGQPQHF. The CDR3 nucleotides are TGTGCCAGCATCGGCAGGGAAGGCCAGCCCCAGCATTTT.

This clone was detected only once. Here the CDR3 DNA reads TGTGCCAGCAGCCCCCATTCTAGCGGGACTAGCACAGATACGCAGTATTTT. It codes for CASSPHSSGTSTDTQYF. The chain has TRBV3-1 (or the pseudogene TRBV3-2) and TRBJ2-3, with 9 positions matching TRBD2. Germline values: CDR1 LGHDT, CDR2 YNNKEL (reference sequence). This CDR3 contains 17 residues. J lost 0 bases, V lost 4 bases, and 8 bases had no gene match.

The chain uses TRBV6-5 and TRBJ2-2, with 12 bases fitting TRBD1. CDR3 length equals 14 residues. J gave up 7 bases and V 6 bases, and 3 bases lay outside the gene matches. Germline lookup yields CDR1 MNHEY and CDR2 SVGAGI. The CDR3 sequence is CASSRDRGHGELFF. The CDR3 coding sequence is TGTGCCAGCAGCCGGGACAGGGGGCACGGGGAGCTGTTTTTT.

This clone was detected only once. V and J are TRBV6-5 and TRBJ2-2, with TRBD2 matching over 8 bases. Germline trimming cut 7 bases from V and 5 bases from J; bases unmatched to any gene: 6. This CDR3 is built from 14 residues. Germline CDR1 and CDR2: MNHEY and SVGAGI. The CDR3 nucleotides read TGTGCCAGCATCGGGGCTAGCGGGACCGGGGAGCTGTTTTTT. This gives the protein CASIGASGTGELFF.

V gene TRBV11-3 combines with J gene TRBJ2-5; possibly TRBD1 for D (5 bases). CDR1 is SGHNT, CDR2 YENEEA, per germline. The CDR3 runs to 15 residues. V lost 1 base and J lost 0, with 9 bases in between. The DNA of the CDR3 is TGTGCCAGCAGCTTAGGCCGGACATACCAAGAGACCCAGTACTTC. Its translation is CASSLGRTYQETQYF.

J is TRBJ2-7 and V is TRBV14; 8 bases align to TRBD1. This CDR3 is 14 amino acids long. Germline lookup yields CDR1 SGHDN and CDR2 FVKESK. V lost 4 bases and J lost 6; bases outside the gene matches: 8. CDR3 in DNA: TGTGCCAGCAGCCTAGGGGACAGGTTTGGCGAGCAGTACTTC. This sequence encodes CASSLGDRFGEQYF.

V gene TRBV5-1 combines with J gene TRBJ2-1; D is possibly TRBD2 (5 bases). V lost 4 bases, J lost 4 bases, and 9 bases lay in between. The CDR3 totals 13 residues. Germline CDR1 and CDR2: SGHRS and YFSETQ. CDR3 sequence reads: CASSVGRYNEQFF. The CDR3 DNA follows: TGCGCCAGCAGCGTAGGGAGATACAATGAGCAGTTCTTC.

The chain uses TRBV30 and TRBJ2-2; tentatively, D is TRBD1 (5 bases). V was clipped by 0 bases and J by 7 bases, with 12 bases between them. Germline-derived CDR1 and CDR2 are GTSNPN and SVGIG (reference sequence). This CDR3 is 14 amino acids long. The CDR3 spells CAWSVGAKYGELFF. In DNA, the CDR3 is TGTGCCTGGAGTGTTGGGGCAAAATACGGGGAGCTGTTTTTT. Looking up the rest from reference TRBV30 and TRBJ2-2 gives the full variable domain: SQTIHQWPATLVQPVGSPLSLECTVEGTSNPNLYWYRQAAGRGLQLLFYSVGIGQISSEVPQNLSASRPQDRQFILSSKKLLLSDSGFYLCAWSVGAKYGELFFGEGSRLTVL.

The V and J genes are TRBV9 and TRBJ2-7; 7 bases match TRBD1. The CDR3 is made up of 15 amino acids. V shed 0 bases, J shed 1 base, and the junction held 4 bases outside the gene matches. Germline CDR1 SGDLS, CDR2 YYNGEE. CDR3 region: CASSVGQGQSYEQYF. DNA of the CDR3: TGTGCCAGCAGCGTAGGACAGGGTCAATCCTACGAGCAGTACTTC.

This clone was recorded once. The chain recombines TRBV7-9 with TRBJ2-2; D is ambiguous. This CDR3 is built from 13 residues. Germline V gives CDR1 SEHNR, CDR2 FQNEAQ (reference sequence). The ends were cut back, 5 bases at V and 1 base at J, with 5 bases in the middle. The CDR3 DNA sequence: TGTGCCAGCAGCCAATTGAACACCGGGGAGCTGTTTTTT. This translates into CASSQLNTGELFF.

The chain has TRBV19 and TRBJ2-6; TRBD2 aligns across 14 bases. This CDR3 is built from 17 residues. V dropped 6 bases and J dropped 3; count of bases not matched to a gene: 4. The germline gives CDR1 LNHDA, CDR2 SQIVND (reference sequence). CDR3 DNA sequence: TGTGCCAGTAGCTCGGGACTAGCGGGAGTTGGGGCCAACGTCCTGACTTTC. Residues: CASSSGLAGVGANVLTF.

V usage is TRBV9 and J usage is TRBJ2-1; weak D call: TRBD2 (6 bases). CDR3 length: 17 residues. V lost 4 bases and J 0 bases, leaving 17 bases between the germline ends. Germline values: CDR1 SGDLS, CDR2 YYNGEE. The DNA of the CDR3 is TGTGCCAGCAGCTCCCGGGTAGCGGTGAGCTCCTACAATGAGCAGTTCTTC. Protein: CASSSRVAVSSYNEQFF.

The chain couples TRBV6-6 to TRBJ1-4, with D perhaps matching TRBD1 (6 bases). Germline CDR1 and CDR2: MNHNY and SVGAGI (reference sequence). The CDR3 loop spans 15 amino acids. V shed 1 base and J shed 5 bases, with 11 bases lying between them. CDR3 nucleotide sequence: TGTGCCAGCAGTTACTTATCACAGGGAAATGAAAAACTGTTTTTT. Its translation: CASSYLSQGNEKLFF.

The chain carries TRBV11-3 and TRBJ2-3; tentative D call: TRBD2 (6 bases). Trimming pared 6 bases from V and 0 bases from J, leaving 13 bases between. Germline-derived CDR1 and CDR2 are SGHNT and YENEEA. The CDR3 is made up of 15 amino acids. DNA for the CDR3: TGTGCCAGCAGTTGGGGCAGCGGGAGCACAGATACGCAGTATTTT. This translates into CASSWGSGSTDTQYF.

The V and J genes are TRBV18 and TRBJ2-3; D is perhaps TRBD2 (6 bases). Germline V lookup: CDR1 KGHSH, CDR2 LQKENI. The CDR3 spans 16 residues. The V and J ends lost 3 bases and 0 bases respectively, with 13 bases between them. CDR3 protein: CASSPAGGASTDTQYF. The DNA of the CDR3 is TGTGCCAGCTCACCGGCTGGCGGGGCTAGCACAGATACGCAGTATTTT.

This chain links TRBV29-1 with TRBJ2-7; 7 bases agree with TRBD1. The ends lost 6 bases at V and 3 bases at J; junction bases unmatched: 5. The CDR3 length is 12 residues. CDR1 is SQVTM, CDR2 ANQGSEA, per germline. For the CDR3, the DNA is TGCAGCGTGAGGGACAGAAACTACGAGCAGTACTTC. Its translation is CSVRDRNYEQYF.

The chain employs TRBV7-6 and TRBJ2-5; TRBD2 is a possible D gene (6 bases). V lost 8 bases to trimming and J lost 1 base, with 20 bases between them. The CDR3 extends over 16 amino acids. Germline V gene data show CDR1 as SGHVS and CDR2 as FNYEAQ. The CDR3 region is CASSSGGGFVQETQYF. The DNA of the CDR3 is TGTGCCAGCTCATCTGGTGGGGGGTTCGTCCAAGAGACCCAGTACTTC.

Written as DNA, the CDR3 is TGTGCCAGCAGCCAGACAGTGAATTCACCCCTCCACTTT. As protein: CASSQTVNSPLHF. The chain links TRBV14 to TRBJ1-6, with a tentative D call TRBD1 (5 bases). CDR3 length: 13 residues. CDR1 is SGHDN and CDR2 is FVKESK in the germline V gene. Trimming pared 3 bases from V and 7 bases from J, leaving 7 bases between.

This clone was seen more than once but under ten times. The sample contains more than one DNA sequence encoding this CDR3. V gene TRBV18 combines with J gene TRBJ1-5; possibly TRBD1 for D (5 bases). Trimming took off 3 bases at V and 5 bases at J, with 11 bases between the two ends. The CDR3 covers 14 residues. Germline CDR1 and CDR2: KGHSH and LQKENI. The CDR3 loop is CASSPTALDQPQHF. CDR3 coding DNA: TGTGCCAGCTCACCGACAGCACTGGATCAGCCCCAGCATTTT.

This clone was detected once. V gene TRBV11-3 combines with J gene TRBJ1-1, with no clear D. Germline CDR1 SGHNT, CDR2 YENEEA. Trimming removed 4 bases at V and 3 bases at J, with 9 bases between. The CDR3 length is 13 residues. The CDR3 nucleotides are TGTGCCAGCAGCTCAGATGGCTACACTGAAGCTTTCTTT. It codes for CASSSDGYTEAFF.